The entry below describes one T cell receptor (beta chain). The antigen is undetermined. CDR1 and CDR2 (germline): MNHNY, SVGAGI (reference sequence). The CDR3 contains 15 residues. V lost 5 bases to trimming and J lost 6 bases, with 19 bases between them. The protocol was immunoSEQ multiplex PCR, while the TCRdb copy is restricted to in-frame clones and leaves out a portion. This sample has about 190,000 clones, with roughly 88% found just once. The sample belongs to a study of cytomegalovirus exposure and HLA in healthy donors. Findings and limits, study-wide: Among the CMV-associated chains, three were confirmed in vitro as specific for CMV antigens.

The sequenced material came from PBMCs. The chain recombines TRBV6-6 with TRBJ1-2; D gene unclear. This clonotype originated in a woman between 18 and 30 years old in good health and CMV-seronegative. The CDR3 is CASSHGLGRLDGYTF. CDR3 in DNA: TGTGCCAGCAGTCACGGTCTCGGGAGGCTTGATGGCTACACCTTC.